This T cell receptor (beta chain) was identified in a study of T-cell memory formation after mild COVID-19. Germline loops: CDR1 SGHTA, CDR2 FQGTGA. CDR3 length: 15 residues. V was shortened by 4 bases and J by 1 base, with 10 bases between the two germline ends. TCRdb reprocessed the 5' RACE reads via MiXCR and lists one record per CDR3 protein. There are about 400,000 distinct CDR3 sequences in the sample; about 15% occur only once, and around a fifth lies in the top ten. The TCR sequence derives from a man aged 18 to 35 who had mild COVID-19 (a few samples of this study predate the infection). Cell type and time point are not known. The gene calls are TRBV7-3 and TRBJ2-2; tentative D call: TRBD2 (5 bases). The sample was PBMCs or a T cell subset sorted from them (not recorded which). The CDR3 DNA is TGTGCCAGCAGCTCGCTGGGGAGGAACACCGGGGAGCTGTTTTTT. Its protein is CASSSLGRNTGELFF. The complete variable domain, with remaining parts taken from reference TRBV7-3 and TRBJ2-2, reads GAGVSQTPSNKVTEKGKYVELRCDPISGHTALYWYRQSLGQGPEFLIYFQGTGAADDSGLPNDRFFAVRPEGSVSTLKIQRTERGDSAVYLCASSSLGRNTGELFFGEGSRLTVL.